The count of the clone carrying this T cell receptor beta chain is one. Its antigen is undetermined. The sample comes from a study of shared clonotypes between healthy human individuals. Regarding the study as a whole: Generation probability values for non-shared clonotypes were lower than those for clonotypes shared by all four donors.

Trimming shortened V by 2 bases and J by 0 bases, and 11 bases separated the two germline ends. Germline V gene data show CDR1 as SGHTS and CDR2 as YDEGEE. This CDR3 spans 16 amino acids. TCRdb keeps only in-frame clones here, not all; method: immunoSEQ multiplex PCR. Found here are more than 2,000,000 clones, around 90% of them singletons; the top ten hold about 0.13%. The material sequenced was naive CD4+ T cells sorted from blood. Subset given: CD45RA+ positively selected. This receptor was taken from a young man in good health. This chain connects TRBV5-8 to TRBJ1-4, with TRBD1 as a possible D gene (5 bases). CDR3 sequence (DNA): TGTGCCAGCAGCTTCCGGGGCGTAGCAACTAATGAAAAACTGTTTTTT. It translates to CASSFRGVATNEKLFF.